These 5 T cell receptor beta chains came from one sample sequenced in a study of T cell repertoires in cytomegalovirus infection. TCRdb reprocessed the reads with MiXCR, giving one entry per CDR3 protein. The sample has some 500,000 distinct CDR3 sequences, 35% to 50% seen once; the top ten hold 40% to 60%. These receptors have no identified antigens. Sequencing used cultured PBMCs, obtained from culture after CMV antigen stimulation. These receptors were collected from a human donor in good health (CMV status not recorded). Some clones in this sample may be carry-over from other donors' samples.

In the case of this clonotype: Since a much larger clone is just one base distant, this may be a read error. The V gene is TRBV7-8, the J gene TRBJ1-1; perhaps TRBD1 as D (6 bases). Germline CDR1 and CDR2: SGHVS and FQNEAQ. Trimming took 5 bases from V and 0 from J, leaving 10 bases between them. The CDR3 loop spans 14 amino acids. The CDR3 region is CASSARDMNTEAFF. Here the CDR3 DNA reads TGTGCCAGCAGCGCCAGGGACATGAACACTGAAGCTTTCTTT.

The rearrangement links TRBV19 to TRBJ1-5, with 7 nucleotides matching TRBD1. V trimming: 5 bases; J trimming: 3 bases; junction bases outside the gene matches: 7. The germline gives CDR1 LNHDA, CDR2 SQIVND (reference sequence). The CDR3 runs to 15 residues. CDR3 nucleotide sequence: TGTGCCAGTAGTGCCAGGGACAGTCTCAATCAGCCCCAGCATTTT. This gives the protein CASSARDSLNQPQHF.

This clonotype was counted between two and nine times. The rearrangement links TRBV11-2 to TRBJ2-3; unclear D gene. Germline CDR1 reads SGHAT; CDR2 reads FQNNGV. V lost 4 bases and J 6 bases, leaving 14 bases between the germline ends. CDR3 size: 14 residues. The CDR3 loop reads CASSSNSGFDTQYF. The CDR3 DNA sequence: TGTGCCAGCAGCTCCAACTCAGGCTTCGATACGCAGTATTTT.

The chain employs TRBV12-3 or TRBV12-4 and TRBJ2-3, with D possibly TRBD2 on 7 matching bases. This CDR3 comprises 14 residues. With 3 bases removed from V and 6 bases from J, the gap between germline ends came to 13 bases. The CDR3 here is CASSFRGAFDTQYF. DNA of the CDR3: TGTGCCAGCAGTTTCCGGGGGGCCTTTGATACGCAGTATTTT.

This clonotype was recorded a few times. The chain has TRBV5-4 and TRBJ1-1; a possible D gene is TRBD1 (6 bases). From germline, CDR1 is SGHNT and CDR2 YYREEE (reference sequence). This CDR3 has 14 amino acids. V was clipped by 5 bases and J by 0 bases, with 11 bases between them. CDR3 amino acids: CASRKQGLNTEAFF. CDR3 DNA sequence: TGTGCCAGCAGAAAACAGGGATTGAACACTGAAGCTTTCTTT.